These 23 T cell receptor beta chains were all obtained from the same sample, sequenced in a study of blood T cell repertoires in COVID-19 (TCRdb year 2020). The method was the immunoSEQ multiplex PCR assay. The source is immuneACCESS, and TCRdb retained only in-frame sequences with V and J called. Part of the clones is not carried over; for the studies checked, unresolved V genes explain less than half of this, and the remainder is unexplained. This sample has under 250,000 clones in its table, and roughly 89% of those were observed once. The ten top clones hold 6.5% of the sample. Sequenced sample: peripheral blood. These TCRs come from a man in his fifties or sixties who had recovered from COVID-19.

This clone has more than one count but fewer than ten. The rearrangement joins TRBV6-5 to TRBJ1-6; D uncertain. CDR1 MNHEY and CDR2 SVGAGI come from the germline V gene. The CDR3 totals 14 residues. The V gene lost 4 bases and the J gene lost 0 bases, with 4 bases spanning the gap. The CDR3 sequence is CASSSISYNSPLHF. CDR3 DNA sequence: TGTGCCAGCAGTTCCATCTCCTATAATTCACCCCTCCACTTT.

V is TRBV7-1 and J is TRBJ1-6; TRBD1 matches 7 bases. TRBV7-1 is labeled an ORF, and its function is uncertain. The trim removed 3 bases at V and 0 bases at J, leaving 26 bases unmatched. CDR3 size: 24 residues. CDR3 region: CASSSSRDSLEGTPVSSYNSPLHF. The DNA of the CDR3 is TGTGCCAGCAGCTCTTCACGGGACAGCCTTGAAGGGACACCGGTAAGCTCCTATAATTCACCCCTCCACTTT.

The rearrangement joins TRBV9 to TRBJ2-4, with 9 bases aligning to TRBD1. CDR3 length: 18 residues. In germline, CDR1 is SGDLS, CDR2 YYNGEE. After removal of 3 bases from V and 10 bases from J, the junction contained 20 bases not matched to a gene. The CDR3 loop reads CASSAGDRGDSYRRIQYF. CDR3 coding DNA: TGTGCCAGCAGCGCGGGAGACAGGGGGGACTCCTATCGTCGAATTCAGTACTTC.

The chain couples TRBV30 to TRBJ1-1; D is undetermined. The V gene lost 0 bases and the J gene lost 4 bases, with 15 bases spanning the gap. This CDR3 has 15 residues. CDR1 and CDR2 (germline): GTSNPN, SVGIG (reference sequence). The CDR3, as DNA: TGTGCCTGGAGTGTAGGCCGGAGTAGAGGCACTGAAGCTTTCTTT. This codes for CAWSVGRSRGTEAFF.

J is TRBJ2-7 and V is TRBV6-2 or TRBV6-3; 8 bases map to TRBD1. The length of the CDR3 is 14 residues. With 5 bases clipped from V and 5 bases from J, the junction kept 8 bases outside the gene matches. The germline V gene has CDR1 MNHEY and CDR2 SVGEGT. The CDR3 nucleotides read TGTGCCAGCAGTCTCAGGGGGCCGTGGAACGAGCAGTACTTC. It translates to CASSLRGPWNEQYF.

V and J are TRBV29-1 and TRBJ1-5; possible D gene TRBD1, 6 bases. The CDR3 is 13 amino acids. Germline CDR1 reads SQVTM; CDR2 reads ANQGSEA. V lost 4 bases and J 0 bases, leaving 7 bases between the germline ends. The DNA for the CDR3 is TGCAGCGTTGGGGACATTAGCAATCAGCCCCAGCATTTT. Its translation is CSVGDISNQPQHF.

This clone turned up a few times. The CDR3 nucleotides read TGTGCCAGCAGCCAACCCGGGACTAGCGGGGTCGATGAGCAGTTCTTC. Encoded protein: CASSQPGTSGVDEQFF. The chain uses TRBV3-1 (or the pseudogene TRBV3-2) and TRBJ2-1, with 13 bases identical to TRBD2. There are 16 residues in the CDR3. Germline loops: CDR1 LGHDT, CDR2 YNNKEL (reference sequence). Germline trimming cut 2 bases from V and 8 bases from J; bases unmatched to any gene: 6.

The CDR3 sequence: CASRRGSGSYEQYF. In DNA, the CDR3 is TGTGCCAGCAGAAGAGGGAGCGGGAGCTACGAGCAGTACTTC. The chain couples TRBV27 to TRBJ2-7; 8 bases fit TRBD2. The CDR3 contains 14 residues. In germline, CDR1 is MNHEY, CDR2 SMNVEV (reference sequence). V lost 6 bases and J lost 3; bases outside the gene matches: 7.

The rearrangement uses TRBV19 and TRBJ1-2; D uncertain. Germline values: CDR1 LNHDA, CDR2 SQIVND (reference sequence). V was shortened by 2 bases and J by 4 bases, with 8 bases between the two germline ends. This CDR3 contains 13 residues. This CDR3 reads CASSIIVFYGYTF. CDR3 nucleotide sequence: TGTGCCAGTAGTATAATAGTGTTCTATGGCTACACCTTC.

Worth noting for this clone: Mismatch with germline at one junction end may stem from a read error. This chain joins TRBV12-3 or TRBV12-4 and TRBJ1-3; D perhaps matches TRBD1 (5 bases). This CDR3 contains 13 residues. The CDR3 loop is CASSYTGFQGLDF. The CDR3 DNA sequence: TGTGCCAGCAGCTACACCGGGTTCCAGGGTTTAGATTTT.

V usage is TRBV9 and J usage is TRBJ2-1; D possibly corresponds to TRBD1 (7 bases). The CDR3 loop spans 14 amino acids. Trimming pared 3 bases from V and 3 bases from J, leaving 10 bases between. CDR1 is SGDLS and CDR2 is YYNGEE in the germline V gene. CDR3 sequence reads: CASSGQGGYNEQFF. The CDR3 nucleotides are TGTGCCAGCAGCGGACAGGGAGGCTACAATGAGCAGTTCTTC.

V gene TRBV6-5 combines with J gene TRBJ2-7, with 7 bases lining up with TRBD2. CDR1 and CDR2 from the germline V gene are MNHEY and SVGAGI. This CDR3 comprises 14 residues. The ends lost 6 bases at V and 2 bases at J; junction bases unmatched: 7. CDR3 nucleotides: TGTGCCAGCAGGGACCCTAGCGGAGCCTACGAGCAGTACTTC. Translating gives CASRDPSGAYEQYF.

The chain is built from TRBV29-1 and TRBJ1-1; D is undetermined. The CDR3 consists of 13 residues. V was cut by 3 bases and J by 4 bases, with 12 bases left in between. Germline V gene data show CDR1 as SQVTM and CDR2 as ANQGSEA. The CDR3 sequence: CSVDRFGGTEAFF. As DNA, the CDR3 is TGCAGCGTTGATCGGTTTGGAGGCACTGAAGCTTTCTTT.

V is TRBV6-1 and J is TRBJ2-3; 14 nucleotides align to TRBD2. The germline CDR1 and CDR2 sequences are MNHNS and SASEGT. The CDR3 covers 16 residues. Trimming removed 1 base from V and 7 bases from J; junction bases left unmatched: 4. CDR3: CASSEGLAGGSNTQYF. CDR3 nucleotides: TGTGCCAGCAGTGAAGGACTAGCGGGGGGGTCAAATACGCAGTATTTT.

The chain has TRBV19 and TRBJ1-2; tentative D call: TRBD1 (5 bases). Germline V lookup: CDR1 LNHDA, CDR2 SQIVND (reference sequence). Between the trimmed V and J ends, which lost 7 bases and 7 bases, there was a span of 16 bases. The CDR3 sequence is 13 residues long. CDR3 nucleotide sequence: TGTGCCAGTACTCGGAAGGGGTCTGGTGGCTACACCTTC. The encoded protein is CASTRKGSGGYTF.

The chain carries TRBV9 and TRBJ2-3; 7 bases line up with TRBD2. The CDR3 is made up of 15 amino acids. In germline, CDR1 is SGDLS, CDR2 YYNGEE. V lost 4 bases to trimming and J lost 2 bases; unmatched junction nucleotides: 7. CDR3 nucleotides: TGTGCCAGCAGCCTCCGTCGGGAGGCCACAGATACGCAGTATTTT. It translates to CASSLRREATDTQYF.

The genes are TRBV28 and TRBJ2-3, with D possibly matching TRBD2 (6 bases). V was clipped by 5 bases and J by 5 bases, with 23 bases between them. This CDR3 has 17 residues. From germline, CDR1 is MDHEN and CDR2 SYDVKM. The CDR3: CASSPGQGGVRRDTQYF. The CDR3 coding sequence is TGTGCCAGCAGTCCTGGGCAGGGCGGGGTCCGGCGAGATACGCAGTATTTT.

The V and J genes are TRBV4-1 and TRBJ1-5; a weak D match, TRBD1 (5 bases). Germline CDR1 is MGHRA and CDR2 is YSYEKL. Trimming stripped 0 bases from V and 1 base from J, with 13 bases between. This CDR3 spans 17 amino acids. In DNA, the CDR3 is TGCGCCAGCAGCCAAGAGGAACTCAGGGTGAGCAATCAGCCCCAGCATTTT. Protein sequence: CASSQEELRVSNQPQHF.

V gene TRBV15 combines with J gene TRBJ1-3, with no clear D. There are 16 residues in the CDR3. V lost 0 bases, J lost 3 bases, and 12 bases lay in between. CDR1 and CDR2 (germline): LNHNV, YYDKDF (reference sequence). The CDR3 spells CATSRDLGVVGNTIYF. The CDR3 DNA follows: TGTGCCACCAGCAGAGATCTGGGAGTAGTTGGAAACACCATATATTTT.

This clone has just a few counts. The chain couples TRBV6-5 to TRBJ1-5, with TRBD1 matching 10 bases. Germline CDR1 MNHEY, CDR2 SVGAGI. V shed 6 bases, J shed 8 bases, and the junction held 10 bases outside the gene matches. The CDR3 sequence is 15 residues long. CDR3: CASRSLTGGGEPQHF. CDR3 in DNA: TGTGCCAGCAGATCACTGACAGGGGGCGGGGAGCCCCAGCATTTT.

This chain joins TRBV12-3 or TRBV12-4 and TRBJ2-5, with D possibly matching TRBD1 (6 bases). V was clipped by 3 bases and J by 5 bases, with 7 bases between them. This CDR3 contains 12 residues. The CDR3 sequence: CASSLGAETQYF. CDR3 in DNA: TGTGCCAGCAGTTTGGGGGCGGAGACCCAGTACTTC.

The V gene is TRBV6-1, the J gene TRBJ2-7; TRBD1 aligns across 7 bases. J lost 4 bases, V lost 3 bases, and 9 bases had no gene match. This CDR3 has 15 amino acids. Germline V gives CDR1 MNHNS, CDR2 SASEGT. CDR3 protein: CASSDEDRFDYEQYF. The CDR3 nucleotides read TGTGCCAGCAGTGACGAGGACAGGTTTGATTACGAGCAGTACTTC.

This clone appeared once. The DNA of the CDR3 is TGTGCCAGCAGCCAAGCAAGGACTAGCGGTTACAATGAGCAGTTCTTC. Protein product: CASSQARTSGYNEQFF. The V call is TRBV3-1 (or the pseudogene TRBV3-2), the J call TRBJ2-1; TRBD2 matches at 10 bases. The CDR3 covers 16 residues. The V gene end was trimmed by 1 base and the J gene end by 4 bases; junction bases not matched to a gene: 4. Germline CDR1 and CDR2: LGHDT and YNNKEL (reference sequence).